One and the same sample provided the 26 T cell receptor beta chains below, sequenced in a study of blood T cell repertoires in COVID-19. Data came from immunoSEQ multiplex PCR; TCRdb stores just in-frame clones and leaves some out. The table has about 190,000 clones, 84% seen once. Sequencing used peripheral blood. The source is a human donor in a cohort sampled during active COVID-19.

This chain joins TRBV18 and TRBJ2-1; D is possibly TRBD2 (7 bases). The germline V gene encodes CDR1 KGHSH and CDR2 LQKENI. The CDR3 contains 18 residues. V shed 1 base and J shed 0 bases, with 16 bases lying between them. CDR3 DNA: TGTGCCAGCTCACCACGGGGTGGGGGGGCTCTCTCCTACAATGAGCAGTTCTTC. Translating gives CASSPRGGGALSYNEQFF.

V gene TRBV5-6 combines with J gene TRBJ1-1, with D maybe TRBD1 (5 bases). CDR1 SGHDT and CDR2 YYEEEE come from the germline V gene. The CDR3 loop spans 11 amino acids. V lost 3 bases and J 11 bases, leaving 11 bases between the germline ends. The chain's CDR3 is CASSSGGEAFF. For the CDR3, the DNA is TGTGCCAGCAGCTCGGGAGGGGAGGCTTTCTTT.

DNA for the CDR3: TGTGCCAGCAGCGTGACAGGGAACTATGGCTACACCTTC. This translates into CASSVTGNYGYTF. This chain uses TRBV9 with TRBJ1-2, with 7 bases that match TRBD1. The ends lost 2 bases at V and 2 bases at J; junction bases unmatched: 0. Per germline, CDR1 SGDLS and CDR2 YYNGEE. The CDR3 runs to 13 residues.

V usage is TRBV7-9 and J usage is TRBJ1-2; D remains ambiguous. CDR3 length: 13 residues. The ends were cut back, 5 bases at V and 3 bases at J, with 10 bases in the middle. Germline V CDR1 and CDR2: SEHNR, FQNEAQ (reference sequence). CDR3 sequence reads: CASSNGFYYGYTF. The CDR3 DNA sequence: TGTGCCAGCAGCAACGGGTTTTACTATGGCTACACCTTC.

The V gene is TRBV5-1, the J gene TRBJ1-2; maybe TRBD1 (6 bases). Germline V gene data show CDR1 as SGHRS and CDR2 as YFSETQ. Between the trimmed V and J ends, which lost 0 bases and 6 bases, there was a span of 9 bases. The CDR3 is 13 amino acids. The CDR3 loop reads CASSLGRGDGYTF. Here the CDR3 DNA reads TGCGCCAGCAGCTTGGGCAGGGGAGATGGCTACACCTTC. Looking up the rest from reference TRBV5-1 and TRBJ1-2 gives the full variable domain: KAGVTQTPRYLIKTRGQQVTLSCSPISGHRSVSWYQQTPGQGLQFLFEYFSETQRNKGNFPGRFSGRQFSNSRSEMNVSTLELGDSALYLCASSLGRGDGYTFGSGTRLTVV.

The chain carries TRBV7-2 and TRBJ2-7; D gene uncertain. Per the germline V gene, CDR1 is SGHTA and CDR2 is FQGNSA. The CDR3 is 12 residues long. Trimming took 2 bases from V and 3 from J, leaving 5 bases between them. CDR3 region: CASSLNGYEQYF. The CDR3 DNA follows: TGTGCCAGCAGCTTAAACGGCTACGAGCAGTACTTC.

The V gene is TRBV5-1, the J gene TRBJ1-6, with D tentatively TRBD1 (5 bases). CDR1 is SGHRS, CDR2 YFSETQ, per germline. The CDR3 consists of 14 residues. Between the trimmed V and J ends, which lost 6 bases and 8 bases, there was a span of 15 bases. The CDR3 coding sequence is TGCGCCAGCACAATCGGGCAGGGCGATTCACCCCTCCACTTT. Its protein product is CASTIGQGDSPLHF.

The chain is built from TRBV12-3 or TRBV12-4 and TRBJ1-1; tentative D call: TRBD1 (6 bases). CDR3 length: 13 amino acids. Trimming cost V 7 bases and J 4 bases, with 13 bases left between them. CDR3 bases: TGTGCCAGCACCATAGAACAGGGCACTGAAGCTTTCTTT. It is translated as CASTIEQGTEAFF.

The V and J genes are TRBV6-5 and TRBJ1-1, with D tentatively TRBD1 (5 bases). Germline values: CDR1 MNHEY, CDR2 SVGAGI. The CDR3 runs 15 residues. Trimming left V 6 bases short and J 5 bases short, with 19 bases between. CDR3 DNA: TGTGCCAGCAGAACCCTGGGACTGACGGGAACTGAAGCTTTCTTT. Encoded protein: CASRTLGLTGTEAFF.

Only one count was recorded for this clone. CDR3 in amino acids: CASTAEARGTEAFF. The CDR3 nucleotides are TGTGCCAGTACCGCGGAGGCACGGGGCACTGAAGCTTTCTTT. The chain employs TRBV19 and TRBJ1-1; D ambiguous. The V end lost 7 bases, the J end lost 4 bases, and 16 bases lay between the germline ends. Germline assignment: CDR1 LNHDA and CDR2 SQIVND (reference sequence). This CDR3 has 14 amino acids.

The chain joins TRBV10-3 to TRBJ2-3; 14 bases match TRBD2. This CDR3 comprises 18 residues. Germline values: CDR1 ENHRY, CDR2 SYGVKD. The trim removed 0 bases at V and 4 bases at J, leaving 6 bases unmatched. The CDR3 here is CAISESGTSGSFADTQYF. Here the CDR3 DNA reads TGTGCCATCAGTGAGTCGGGGACTAGCGGGAGCTTCGCAGATACGCAGTATTTT.

The chain carries TRBV9 and TRBJ1-6; 10 bases line up with TRBD1. This CDR3 contains 15 residues. The J segment lost 6 bases and the V segment lost 4 bases, leaving 4 bases of the junction unmatched. Germline CDR1 is SGDLS and CDR2 is YYNGEE. This chain's CDR3 is CASSLRDRGNSPLHF. The CDR3 coding sequence is TGTGCCAGCAGCCTCCGGGACAGGGGTAATTCACCCCTCCACTTT.

This sequence joins TRBV19 and TRBJ2-5; a weak D match, TRBD2 (6 bases). The CDR3 loop spans 13 amino acids. V shed 3 bases and J shed 2 bases, with 7 bases lying between them. CDR1 and CDR2 from the germline V gene are LNHDA and SQIVND (reference sequence). The CDR3 loop is CASSMGGQETQYF. The CDR3 region has the DNA TGTGCCAGTAGTATGGGAGGACAAGAGACCCAGTACTTC.

The rearrangement uses TRBV7-2 and TRBJ2-1; 9 nucleotides line up with TRBD1. V shed 1 base, J shed 8 bases, and the junction held 6 bases outside the gene matches. This CDR3 contains 15 residues. Per germline, CDR1 SGHTA and CDR2 FQGNSA. The CDR3 nucleotides are TGTGCCAGCAGCTTAGTGGGGGACAGGGACCATGAGCAGTTCTTC. Its protein is CASSLVGDRDHEQFF.

This clone has just a few counts. This rearrangement joins TRBV5-5 to TRBJ1-1, with no clear D. CDR3 length: 18 residues. V dropped 2 bases and J dropped 3 bases, with 23 bases sitting between them. Per germline, CDR1 SGHKS and CDR2 YYEKEE (reference sequence). For the CDR3, the DNA is TGTGCCAGCAGCTTTGCGGTCAGTCACCAAGCCCGATACACTGAAGCTTTCTTT. This sequence encodes CASSFAVSHQARYTEAFF.

The chain has TRBV5-1 and TRBJ2-5; 9 bases are shared with TRBD2. CDR3 length equals 15 residues. The trim removed 6 bases at V and 4 bases at J, leaving 10 bases unmatched. Germline-derived CDR1 and CDR2 are SGHRS and YFSETQ. The CDR3 sequence: CASIRVAGEGETQYF. As DNA, the CDR3 is TGCGCCAGCATTAGGGTAGCGGGAGAGGGAGAGACCCAGTACTTC.

The chain employs TRBV18 and TRBJ1-6, with 7 positions matching TRBD1. Trimming removed 5 bases from V and 9 bases from J; junction bases left unmatched: 4. Germline CDR1 and CDR2: KGHSH and LQKENI. The CDR3 length is 13 residues. In DNA form, the CDR3 reads TGTGCCAGCTCAACAGGGGACCGTTCACCCCTCCACTTT. Translated, it gives CASSTGDRSPLHF.

This chain connects TRBV24-1 to TRBJ2-1; 7 bases are shared with TRBD2. J gave up 10 bases and V 4 bases, and 6 bases lay outside the gene matches. Germline V gives CDR1 KGHDR, CDR2 SFDVKD. CDR3 size: 13 residues. The CDR3 loop reads CATSEGGVGEQFF. As DNA, the CDR3 is TGTGCCACCAGTGAGGGAGGGGTTGGGGAGCAGTTCTTC.

This chain joins TRBV24-1 and TRBJ1-5; 7 bases agree with TRBD1. V was pared by 4 bases and J by 5 bases, with 10 bases of the junction left unmatched. Germline V gives CDR1 KGHDR, CDR2 SFDVKD. This CDR3 has 16 residues. DNA of the CDR3: TGTGCCACCAGTGAACGCACAGGACAGGCTTATCAGCCCCAGCATTTT. Amino acid sequence: CATSERTGQAYQPQHF.

CDR3 nucleotide sequence: TGTGCCAGCAGCCTAAAGGACTGGGGGACCCAGTACTTC. As protein: CASSLKDWGTQYF. The rearrangement uses TRBV3-1 (or the pseudogene TRBV3-2) and TRBJ2-5, with D tentatively TRBD2 (5 bases). The CDR3 consists of 13 residues. The germline V gene has CDR1 LGHDT and CDR2 YNNKEL (reference sequence). V lost 4 bases and J lost 7, with 13 bases in between.

The chain couples TRBV20-1 to TRBJ1-1; D gene unclear. In germline, CDR1 is DFQATT, CDR2 SNEGSKA (reference sequence). The CDR3 covers 13 residues. V lost 3 bases and J lost 0, with 8 bases in between. The CDR3 loop reads CSASKDLNTEAFF. Here the CDR3 DNA reads TGCAGTGCTAGTAAGGACTTGAACACTGAAGCTTTCTTT.

The V gene is TRBV6-5, the J gene TRBJ2-5; 7 bases align to TRBD1. This CDR3 region has 14 residues. Germline CDR1 and CDR2: MNHEY and SVGAGI. With 6 bases clipped from V and 2 bases from J, the junction kept 6 bases outside the gene matches. The CDR3: CASSRDRAQETQYF. The CDR3 bases are TGTGCCAGCAGCCGTGACAGGGCGCAAGAGACCCAGTACTTC.

In DNA form, the CDR3 reads TGTGCCAGCAGCCAATCCGGGACAGGGCTTGGAAAACTGTTTTTT. It yields the protein CASSQSGTGLGKLFF. This chain links TRBV14 with TRBJ1-4, with TRBD1 identical over 9 bases. With 2 bases clipped from V and 10 bases from J, the junction kept 8 bases outside the gene matches. Germline lookup yields CDR1 SGHDN and CDR2 FVKESK. There are 15 residues in the CDR3.

The chain carries TRBV2 and TRBJ1-1; D might be TRBD1 (5 bases). This CDR3 comprises 16 residues. Per germline, CDR1 SNHLY and CDR2 FYNNEI. The germline V and J ends were trimmed by 0 bases and 2 bases, with 13 bases remaining between them. CDR3 amino acids: CASSEALGRGNTEAFF. The CDR3 region has the DNA TGTGCCAGCAGTGAAGCGCTTGGGCGGGGCAACACTGAAGCTTTCTTT. The whole variable domain, filled in from reference TRBV2 and TRBJ1-1, reads EPEVTQTPSHQVTQMGQEVILRCVPISNHLYFYWYRQILGQKVEFLVSFYNNEISEKSEIFDDQFSVERPDGSNFTLKIRSTKLEDSAMYFCASSEALGRGNTEAFFGQGTRLTVV.

This chain uses TRBV13 with TRBJ1-1; D possibly corresponds to TRBD1 (5 bases). Germline CDR1 PRHDT, CDR2 FYEKMQ (reference sequence). This CDR3 region has 16 residues. V lost 4 bases and J lost 4, with 19 bases in between. The CDR3 DNA sequence: TGTGCCAGCAGCTCCCTGCAATCCAGGGATTCCACTGAAGCTTTCTTT. Translation: CASSSLQSRDSTEAFF.

The chain joins TRBV7-6 to TRBJ2-5; TRBD1 agrees at 8 bases. J lost 5 bases, V lost 5 bases, and 16 bases had no gene match. The CDR3 sequence is 17 residues long. CDR1 and CDR2 from the germline V gene are SGHVS and FNYEAQ. In DNA, the CDR3 is TGTGCCAGCAGCGTTCTGGGGACAGGACAAAGGGGGGAGACCCAGTACTTC. As protein: CASSVLGTGQRGETQYF.